In its sample, the clone carrying this T cell receptor beta chain was seen a few times. Sequencing templates came from extracted RNA that was reverse transcribed into cDNA. Assay: immunoSEQ multiplex PCR; the TCRdb copy retains only in-frame clones and omits some. Of 150,000 to 200,000 clones listed, over 45% are singletons. Treatment specified: oral pan-JAK inhibitor, 5-10 mg twice daily. The data originate from a study of CD8+ T cells in alopecia areata. This CDR3 is built from 11 residues. Germline V gene data show CDR1 as LGHNA and CDR2 as YNFKEQ. V was cut by 2 bases and J by 6 bases, with 4 bases left in between.

The chain employs TRBV4-2 and TRBJ2-5; D remains ambiguous. Sequences were derived from CD4+ T cells sorted from blood, sampled at week 24, from a patient treated with tofacitinib. The source is a human donor with alopecia areata. The CDR3 reads CASSQQQTQYF. As DNA, the CDR3 is TGTGCCAGCAGCCAACAGCAGACCCAGTACTTC.